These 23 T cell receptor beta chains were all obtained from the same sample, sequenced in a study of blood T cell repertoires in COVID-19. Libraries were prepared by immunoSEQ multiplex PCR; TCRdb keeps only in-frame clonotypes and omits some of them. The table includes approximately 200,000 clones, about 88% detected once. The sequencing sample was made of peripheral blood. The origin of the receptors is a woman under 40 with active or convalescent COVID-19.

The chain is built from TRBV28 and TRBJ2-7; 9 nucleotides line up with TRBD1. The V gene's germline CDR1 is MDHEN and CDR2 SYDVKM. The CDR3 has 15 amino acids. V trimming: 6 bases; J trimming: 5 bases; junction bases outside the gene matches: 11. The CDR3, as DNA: TGTGCCAGCAGGCCCTATGGGACAGGGCTCCACGAGCAGTACTTC. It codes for CASRPYGTGLHEQYF.

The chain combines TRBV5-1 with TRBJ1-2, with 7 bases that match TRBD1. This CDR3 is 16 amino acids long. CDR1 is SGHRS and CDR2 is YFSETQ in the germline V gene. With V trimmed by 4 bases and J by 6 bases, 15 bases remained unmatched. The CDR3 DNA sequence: TGCGCCAGCAGCAGGAAAGGGGGCTCCCACGGCGATGGCTACACCTTC. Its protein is CASSRKGGSHGDGYTF.

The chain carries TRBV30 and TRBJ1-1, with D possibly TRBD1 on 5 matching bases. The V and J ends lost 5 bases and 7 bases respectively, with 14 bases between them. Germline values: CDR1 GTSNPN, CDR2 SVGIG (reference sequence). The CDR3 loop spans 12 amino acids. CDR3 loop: CAWGDDSIEAFF. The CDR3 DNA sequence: TGTGCCTGGGGAGATGACAGCATTGAAGCTTTCTTT.

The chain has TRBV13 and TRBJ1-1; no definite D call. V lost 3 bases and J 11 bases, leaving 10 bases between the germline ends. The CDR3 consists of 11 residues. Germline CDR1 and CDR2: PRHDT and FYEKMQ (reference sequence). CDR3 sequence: CASSLGPEAFF. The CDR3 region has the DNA TGTGCCAGCAGCTTGGGCCCCGAGGCTTTCTTT.

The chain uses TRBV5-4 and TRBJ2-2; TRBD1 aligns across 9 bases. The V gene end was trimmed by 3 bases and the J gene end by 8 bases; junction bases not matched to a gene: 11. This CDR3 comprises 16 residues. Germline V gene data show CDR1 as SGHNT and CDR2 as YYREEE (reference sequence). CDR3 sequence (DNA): TGTGCCAGCAGCTCTCCCCCGACAGGGGGGGGAGGGGAGCTGTTTTTT. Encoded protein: CASSSPPTGGGGELFF.

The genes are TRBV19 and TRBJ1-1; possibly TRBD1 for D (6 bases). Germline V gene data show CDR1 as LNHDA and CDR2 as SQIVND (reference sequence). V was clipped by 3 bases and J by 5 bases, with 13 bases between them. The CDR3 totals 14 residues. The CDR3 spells CASSIRQVETEAFF. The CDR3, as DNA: TGTGCCAGTAGTATTCGACAGGTAGAAACTGAAGCTTTCTTT. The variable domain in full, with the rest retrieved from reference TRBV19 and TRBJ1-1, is DGGITQSPKYLFRKEGQNVTLSCEQNLNHDAMYWYRQDPGQGLRLIYYSQIVNDFQKGDIAEGYSVSREKKESFPLTVTSAQKNPTAFYLCASSIRQVETEAFFGQGTRLTVV.

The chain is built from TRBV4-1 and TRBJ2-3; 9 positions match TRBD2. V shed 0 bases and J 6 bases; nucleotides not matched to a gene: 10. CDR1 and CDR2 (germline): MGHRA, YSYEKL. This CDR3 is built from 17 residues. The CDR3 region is CASSQEETSGSRDTQYF. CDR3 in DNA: TGCGCCAGCAGCCAAGAGGAGACTAGCGGCTCCCGGGATACGCAGTATTTT.

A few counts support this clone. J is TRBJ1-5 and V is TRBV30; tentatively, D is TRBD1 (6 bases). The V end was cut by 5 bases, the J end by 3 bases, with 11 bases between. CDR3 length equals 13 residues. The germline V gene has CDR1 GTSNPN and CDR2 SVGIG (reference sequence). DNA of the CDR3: TGTGCCTGGCAGACAGGCCCCAATCAGCCCCAGCATTTT. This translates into CAWQTGPNQPQHF.

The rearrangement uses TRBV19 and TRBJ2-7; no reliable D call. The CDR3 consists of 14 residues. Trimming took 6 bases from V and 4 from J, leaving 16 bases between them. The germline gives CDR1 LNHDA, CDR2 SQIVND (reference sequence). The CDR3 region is CASRPSGGVYEQYF. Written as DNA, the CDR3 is TGTGCCAGTAGACCCTCCGGCGGAGTGTACGAGCAGTACTTC. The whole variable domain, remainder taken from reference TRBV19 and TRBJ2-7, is DGGITQSPKYLFRKEGQNVTLSCEQNLNHDAMYWYRQDPGQGLRLIYYSQIVNDFQKGDIAEGYSVSREKKESFPLTVTSAQKNPTAFYLCASRPSGGVYEQYFGPGTRLTVT.

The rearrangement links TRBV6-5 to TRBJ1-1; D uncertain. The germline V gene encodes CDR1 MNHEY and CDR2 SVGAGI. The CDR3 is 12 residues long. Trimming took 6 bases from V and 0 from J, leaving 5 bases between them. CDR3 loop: CASRHMNTEAFF. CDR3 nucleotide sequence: TGTGCCAGCAGGCACATGAACACTGAAGCTTTCTTT.

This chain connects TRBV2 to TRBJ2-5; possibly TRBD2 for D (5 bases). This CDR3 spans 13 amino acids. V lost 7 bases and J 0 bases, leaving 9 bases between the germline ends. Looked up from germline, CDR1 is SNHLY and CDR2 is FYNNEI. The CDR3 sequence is CASNVEDQETQYF. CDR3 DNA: TGTGCCAGCAACGTGGAGGACCAAGAGACCCAGTACTTC.

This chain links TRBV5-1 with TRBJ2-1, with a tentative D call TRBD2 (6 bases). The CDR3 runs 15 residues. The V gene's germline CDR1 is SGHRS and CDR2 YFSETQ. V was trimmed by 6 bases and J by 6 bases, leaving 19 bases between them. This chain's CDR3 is CASTDTSSVTNEQFF. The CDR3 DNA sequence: TGCGCCAGCACCGACACTAGCTCTGTTACCAATGAGCAGTTCTTC.

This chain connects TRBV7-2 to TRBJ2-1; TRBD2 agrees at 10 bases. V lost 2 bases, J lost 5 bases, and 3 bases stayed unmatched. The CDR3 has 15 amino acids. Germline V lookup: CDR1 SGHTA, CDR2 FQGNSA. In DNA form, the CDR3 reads TGTGCCAGCAGCTTAACTAGCGGGAAGAACAATGAGCAGTTCTTC. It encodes CASSLTSGKNNEQFF.

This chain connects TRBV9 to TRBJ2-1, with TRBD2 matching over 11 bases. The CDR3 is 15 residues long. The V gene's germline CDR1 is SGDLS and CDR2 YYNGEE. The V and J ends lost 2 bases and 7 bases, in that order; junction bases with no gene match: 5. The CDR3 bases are TGTGCCAGCAGCGTTAGCGGGGGGGCCGGGAATGAGCAGTTCTTC. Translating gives CASSVSGGAGNEQFF. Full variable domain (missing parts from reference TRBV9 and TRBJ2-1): DSGVTQTPKHLITATGQRVTLRCSPRSGDLSVYWYQQSLDQGLQFLIQYYNGEERAKGNILERFSAQQFPDLHSELNLSSLELGDSALYFCASSVSGGAGNEQFFGPGTRLTVL.

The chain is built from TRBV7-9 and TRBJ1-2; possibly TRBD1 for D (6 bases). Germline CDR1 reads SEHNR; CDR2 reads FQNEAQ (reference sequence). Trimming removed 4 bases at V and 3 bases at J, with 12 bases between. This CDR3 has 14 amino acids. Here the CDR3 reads CASSWSAGDYGYTF. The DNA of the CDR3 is TGTGCCAGCAGCTGGAGCGCAGGGGACTATGGCTACACCTTC.

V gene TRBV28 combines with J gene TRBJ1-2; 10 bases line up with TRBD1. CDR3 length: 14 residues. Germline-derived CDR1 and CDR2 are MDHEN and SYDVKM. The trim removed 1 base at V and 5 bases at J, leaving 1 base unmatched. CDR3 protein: CASSLLGQGYGYTF. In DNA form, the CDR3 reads TGTGCCAGCAGTTTATTGGGACAGGGGTATGGCTACACCTTC.

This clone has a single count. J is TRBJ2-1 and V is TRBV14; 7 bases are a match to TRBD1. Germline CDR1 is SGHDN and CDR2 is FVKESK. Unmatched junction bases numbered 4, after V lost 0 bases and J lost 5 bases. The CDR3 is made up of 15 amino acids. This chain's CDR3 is CASSQDGDSHNEQFF. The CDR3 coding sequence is TGTGCCAGCAGCCAAGATGGGGACAGCCACAATGAGCAGTTCTTC.

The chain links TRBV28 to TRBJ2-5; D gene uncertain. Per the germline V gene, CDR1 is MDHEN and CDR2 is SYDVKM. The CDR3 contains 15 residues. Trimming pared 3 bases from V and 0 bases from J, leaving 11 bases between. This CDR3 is CASSLSFPYQETQYF. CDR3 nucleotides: TGTGCCAGCAGTTTGAGTTTCCCGTACCAAGAGACCCAGTACTTC.

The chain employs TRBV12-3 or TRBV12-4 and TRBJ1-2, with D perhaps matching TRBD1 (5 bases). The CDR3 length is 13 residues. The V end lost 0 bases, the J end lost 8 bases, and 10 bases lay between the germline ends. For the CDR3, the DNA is TGTGCCAGCAGTTTAGCTATCGACAGCGGCTACACCTTC. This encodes CASSLAIDSGYTF.

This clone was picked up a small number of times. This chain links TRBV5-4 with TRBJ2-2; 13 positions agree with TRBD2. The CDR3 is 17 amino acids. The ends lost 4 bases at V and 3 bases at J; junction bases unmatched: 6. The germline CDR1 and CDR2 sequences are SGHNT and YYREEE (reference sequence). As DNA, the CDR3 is TGTGCCAGCAGCCCACTAGCGGGAGGGACAGACACCGGGGAGCTGTTTTTT. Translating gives CASSPLAGGTDTGELFF.

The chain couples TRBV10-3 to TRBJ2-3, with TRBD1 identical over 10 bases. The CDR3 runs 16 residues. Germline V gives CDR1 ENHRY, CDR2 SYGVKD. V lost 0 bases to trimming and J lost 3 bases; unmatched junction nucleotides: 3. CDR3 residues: CAISESWTGGTDTQYF. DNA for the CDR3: TGTGCCATCAGTGAGTCGTGGACAGGGGGAACAGATACGCAGTATTTT.

The CDR3 sequence: CASSQEFASGANVLTF. The CDR3 DNA sequence: TGTGCCAGCAGCCAAGAATTTGCGTCTGGGGCCAACGTCCTGACTTTC. The chain joins TRBV14 to TRBJ2-6; no clear D gene. The V gene lost 0 bases and the J gene lost 1 base, with 7 bases spanning the gap. CDR1 is SGHDN and CDR2 is FVKESK in the germline V gene. This CDR3 region has 16 residues. Full variable domain (missing parts from reference TRBV14 and TRBJ2-6): EAGVTQFPSHSVIEKGQTVTLRCDPISGHDNLYWYRRVMGKEIKFLLHFVKESKQDESGMPNNRFLAERTGGTYSTLKVQPAELEDSGVYFCASSQEFASGANVLTFGAGSRLTVL.

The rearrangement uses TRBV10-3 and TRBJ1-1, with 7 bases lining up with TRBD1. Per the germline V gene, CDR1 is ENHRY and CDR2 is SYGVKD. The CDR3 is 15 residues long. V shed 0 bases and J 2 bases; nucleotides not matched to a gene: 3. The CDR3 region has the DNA TGTGCCATCAGTGAGTCGGCAGGGGGTAACACTGAAGCTTTCTTT. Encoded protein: CAISESAGGNTEAFF.